Listed below are T cell receptor beta chains from one sample, sequenced in a study of T cell responses to AZD1222 COVID-19 vaccine. Data came from immunoSEQ multiplex PCR; TCRdb stores just in-frame clones and leaves some out. This sample has about 180,000 clones, with about 93% found just once. This sample comprised peripheral blood, obtained 28 days after the second AZD1222 dose. These receptor sequences come from an adult who received the AZD1222 COVID-19 vaccine. The CDR3 runs from the conserved cysteine through the conserved F or W. Fields, in order: clone size, V gene, D gene, J gene, CDR3 DNA, CDR3 protein. D genes are given only for firm matches. For some rows the clone size is stated as once, few or many, or as a class when expanded; others skip it.

once	TRBV5-1	.	TRBJ2-2	TGCGCCAGCAGCTCTGAGGGGTTGGGGACCGGGGAGCTGTTTTTT	CASSSEGLGTGELFF
.	TRBV7-2	.	TRBJ2-5	TGTGCCAGCAGCCCCCGGACAGAAGAGACCCAGTACTTC	CASSPRTEETQYF
.	TRBV3-1/TRBV3-2	.	TRBJ1-2	TGTGCCAGCAGCCTACAGGAGTTCTATGGCTACACCTTC	CASSLQEFYGYTF
.	TRBV4-1	.	TRBJ1-1	TGCGCCAGCAGCCAAGATACTGGGAACACTGAAGCTTTCTTT	CASSQDTGNTEAFF
.	TRBV5-4	TRBD2	TRBJ2-1	TGTGCCAGCAGCTCCGGCGGTTCGGGACTAGCCCCCGGCGGTGAGCAGTTCTTC	CASSSGGSGLAPGGEQFF
.	TRBV5-1	.	TRBJ1-5	TGCGCCAGCAGCTTGGAGGGACCCAATCAGCCCCAGCATTTT	CASSLEGPNQPQHF
.	TRBV7-3	.	TRBJ2-2	TGTGCCAGCAGTCCAAACAGGTTGAACACCGGGGAGCTGTTTTTT	CASSPNRLNTGELFF
.	TRBV28	TRBD2	TRBJ2-2	TGTGCCAGCAGTTTACGATCCGGGCGGGAGGGCCCCACCGGGGAGCTGTTTTTT	CASSLRSGREGPTGELFF
.	TRBV15	.	TRBJ1-5	TGTGCCACCAGCAGAGATCTGCGGAGCAATCAGCCCCAGCATTTT	CATSRDLRSNQPQHF
few	TRBV7-2	.	TRBJ2-2	TGTGCCAGCAGGGGGGGAGCGAACACCGGGGAGCTGTTTTTT	CASRGGANTGELFF
.	TRBV19	.	TRBJ2-3	TGTGCCAGTGGAATAGCAGATACGCAGTATTTT	CASGIADTQYF
.	TRBV27	.	TRBJ2-7	TGTGCCAGCAGAGCCAGGGGGGCCCGAGAGCAGTACTTC	CASRARGAREQYF
once	TRBV7-6	.	TRBJ2-2	TGTGCCAGCAGCTTAGGGTCTCCAGGGGGGACCGGGGAGCTGTTTTTT	CASSLGSPGGTGELFF
.	TRBV6-5	.	TRBJ1-2	TGTGCCAGCAGTCGAGACTCAGGGTTGCGGATAGGCTACACCTTC	CASSRDSGLRIGYTF
.	TRBV2	.	TRBJ2-7	TGTGCCAGCAGGCTGGGGGGCGCATACGAGCAGTACTTC	CASRLGGAYEQYF
.	TRBV10-3	TRBD1	TRBJ2-7	TGTGCCATCAGTCGGCTTTTGTCGGACAGGGAGGAAAGCGAGCAGTACTTC	CAISRLLSDREESEQYF
.	TRBV6-5	TRBD2	TRBJ2-3	TGTGCCAGCAGTTACTCGCTAGCGGGGGGAGATACGCAGTATTTT	CASSYSLAGGDTQYF
.	TRBV11-3	.	TRBJ1-4	TGTGCCAGCAGCTTGGGGGCTGGGGAAAAACTGTTTTTT	CASSLGAGEKLFF
.	TRBV7-3	TRBD2	TRBJ2-7	TGTGCCAGCAGCTTAGCGGGAGCCCCCCACGAGCAGTACTTC	CASSLAGAPHEQYF
.	TRBV29-1	.	TRBJ1-2	TGCAGCGTTGCGGTCGACCCTCACTCAGGCGGCTACACCTTC	CSVAVDPHSGGYTF
.	TRBV7-9	.	TRBJ2-5	TGTGCCAGCAGCCGCGCCATGGGCGGCGCCGGGGAGACCCAGTACTTC	CASSRAMGGAGETQYF
.	TRBV18	TRBD1	TRBJ2-1	TGTGCCAGCTCTCCCACAGGGGTCCATGAGCAGTTCTTC	CASSPTGVHEQFF
.	TRBV30	TRBD1	TRBJ1-4	TGTGCCTGGAGGCTTGAATCGACAGGGACTAATGAAAAACTGTTTTTT	CAWRLESTGTNEKLFF
.	TRBV19	TRBD1	TRBJ2-2	TGTGCCAGTAGTATAGGCGGAGGGACAGGGGGCCGGGAGCTGTTTTTT	CASSIGGGTGGRELFF
.	TRBV5-1	TRBD2	TRBJ2-7	TGCGCCAACAGCCCCGGGACTAGCGGGAGTTACGAGCAGTACTTC	CANSPGTSGSYEQYF
.	TRBV5-5	.	TRBJ2-1	TGTGCCAGCAGCCCCGGACAGAACTACAATGAGCAGTTCTTC	CASSPGQNYNEQFF
.	TRBV7-3	.	TRBJ1-2	TGTGCCAGCAGCTTCTCCGGGGGCTACTACACCTTC	CASSFSGGYYTF